This TCR beta chain originates from a study of a mutant IDH1 vaccine in newly diagnosed glioma. Study information: Patients were pretreated with radiotherapy, temozolomide, or both, mostly both.

With regard to this clone: Its specificity is not known.

This sample's time point: week 5, during vaccination. Every vaccine dose comprised 300 ug of mutant IDH1 20-mer peptide plus topical imiquimod. Measured with immunoSEQ multiplex PCR; TCRdb has only the in-frame clones, and not every one. The sample has about 83,000 clones; about 91% are singletons. V dropped 5 bases and J dropped 2 bases, with 16 bases sitting between them. The CDR3 contains 15 residues. From germline, CDR1 is MGHRA and CDR2 YSYEKL. The TCR sequence derives from a woman in her forties or fifties with glioma. The rearrangement joins TRBV4-1 to TRBJ2-7; a possible D gene is TRBD2 (5 bases). The sequencing here drew on PBMCs, taken from a glioma patient whose treatment included an IDH1 peptide vaccine. The CDR3 nucleotides are TGCGCCAGCAGCGCAAAGGATGAGGGCCCCTACGAGCAGTACTTC. This encodes CASSAKDEGPYEQYF.